This T cell receptor (beta chain) was recovered during a study of blood T cells in healthy people across ages (dated by TCRdb to the mid-2010s). Broadly, across the study: In model experiments, roughly one uniquely barcoded TCR beta cDNA molecule per two T cells was captured by template switching. The donors were divided into four age groups: young (average approximately 16 years), middle-aged (about 41), aged (around 59) and long-lived (roughly 88). To avoid experimental bias, donors of different ages were spread randomly across the sequencing lanes. Two additional independent replicas of 1 million unique cDNA reads from the same blood draw were analyzed for two donors (one aged 18 to 30 and one aged 80 or older). Age-related changes in TCR beta repertoire diversity were measured in the study by deep sequencing normalized with unique cDNA molecular identifiers. Study-wide conclusions, independent of this receptor: Total diversity estimates from one million sequenced T cells were considered lower bounds and underestimates. A strong correlation was found between observed TCR beta diversity and the percentage of naive T cells measured by flow cytometry. Conclusive comparison of naive and antigen-experienced compartments was prevented by the profiling of bulk unsorted PBMCs. Observed TCR beta diversity per million T cells fell roughly linearly with age, and a significant reduction was already apparent by age roughly 40. Because the CMV infection status of the donors was unknown, age-related changes in expanded clonotypes may potentially have been confounded. The long-lived group showed more naive CD4+ T cells, fewer expanded clones and increased TCR diversity than the aged group, suggesting age selection.

On this clonotype itself: There is no known antigen for this receptor. The junction shows a germline mismatch at one end, possibly a read error.

Libraries were built with 5' RACE. Sequencing was performed on an Illumina HiSeq 2500. A second PCR of roughly 7 to 12 cycles was performed with a sample-barcoded 5' primer and a J-beta primer mix. A template-switch 5' adaptor carrying 12 random nucleotides introduced a unique molecular identifier onto each TCR beta cDNA molecule. Each sample yielded at least 2.5 million CDR3-containing paired-end reads. First-strand cDNA was synthesized from all RNA with the Mint cDNA synthesis kit, primed by a TRBC-specific oligonucleotide. After uracil-DNA glycosylase treatment, a first 18-cycle PCR used universal primers M1SS and BC2_uni_R on all cDNA. The paper's data handling went like this. For normalization, 1 million high-quality reads were randomly selected from each sample, with every read carrying a distinct molecular identifier. Instead of being binned into consensus sequences, reads that shared molecular identifiers were thrown out. MiTCR, run with a Q25 quality threshold and the strictest error-elimination algorithm, handled CDR3 identification, clonotype clustering and error correction. A nonparametric unseen species model with Euler transformation was used to estimate a lower bound on total TCR beta diversity. TCRdb reran the public reads through fastp at Q25 and MiXCR, keeping productive beta chains. Rows are combined by CDR3 protein, so each entry shows the most common genes and DNA. These V and J calls derive from TCRdb rather than the authors' analysis. This sample lists 1.5 million to 2 million distinct CDR3 sequences; 28% were detected once. Of the sample, over 7% is held by the ten largest clones.

Counted from cysteine to phenylalanine, this CDR3 has 14 amino acids. Just CDR3 DNA is preserved here, 42 bases in frame from base 1. CDR1 SGDLS and CDR2 YYNGEE were looked up in the germline V gene. The donors were 40 or so Caucasian individuals from Russia, aged 6 to 90 years, who were systemically healthy. Each donor gave about 9.8 milliliters of peripheral blood, drawn into EDTA-treated Vacutainer tubes. PBMCs were isolated by Ficoll-Paque density-gradient centrifugation, with at least 6 million obtained per sample. Trizol reagent was used to extract total RNA from the PBMCs, yielding at least 5 micrograms per sample. For every donor, an aliquot of PBMCs went through flow cytometry to measure the percentages of naive CD45RAhigh/CD27high T cells.

The rearrangement combines TRBV9 with TRBJ1-4; a stretch of 8 junction bases matches TRBD1. Source material: blood. The receptor was derived from a woman in her twenties or thirties in good health. The nucleotides are TGTGCCGGCAGCGTTGGGACAGGAAATGAAAAACTGTTTTTT. This is translated as CAGSVGTGNEKLFF.